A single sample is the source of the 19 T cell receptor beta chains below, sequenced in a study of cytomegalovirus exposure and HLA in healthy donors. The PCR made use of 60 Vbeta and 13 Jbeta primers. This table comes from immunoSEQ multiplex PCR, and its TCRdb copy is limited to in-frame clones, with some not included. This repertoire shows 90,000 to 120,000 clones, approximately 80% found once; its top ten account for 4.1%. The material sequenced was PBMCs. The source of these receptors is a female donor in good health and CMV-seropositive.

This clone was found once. The CDR3 DNA is TGTGCCAGCAAGGCGGCAGGGGGCGCGAACACTGAAGCTTTCTTT. Translation gives CASKAAGGANTEAFF. The chain combines TRBV5-4 with TRBJ1-1; 8 bases are shared with TRBD1. The CDR3 extends over 15 amino acids. With 6 bases clipped from V and 1 base from J, the junction kept 8 bases outside the gene matches. Germline V gene data show CDR1 as SGHNT and CDR2 as YYREEE (reference sequence).

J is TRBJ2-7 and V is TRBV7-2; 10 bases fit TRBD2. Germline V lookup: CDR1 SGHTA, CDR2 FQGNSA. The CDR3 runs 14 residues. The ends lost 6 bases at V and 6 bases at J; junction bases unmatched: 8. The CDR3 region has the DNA TGTGCCAGCAGTTCAGCGGGAGGGCTGTCCGAGCAGTACTTC. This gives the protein CASSSAGGLSEQYF.

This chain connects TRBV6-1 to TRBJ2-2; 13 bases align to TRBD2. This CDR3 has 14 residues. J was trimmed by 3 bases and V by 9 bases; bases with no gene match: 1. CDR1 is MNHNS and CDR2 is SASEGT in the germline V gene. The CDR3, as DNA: TGTGCCAGTGGACTAGCGGGAGACACCGGGGAGCTGTTTTTT. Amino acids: CASGLAGDTGELFF.

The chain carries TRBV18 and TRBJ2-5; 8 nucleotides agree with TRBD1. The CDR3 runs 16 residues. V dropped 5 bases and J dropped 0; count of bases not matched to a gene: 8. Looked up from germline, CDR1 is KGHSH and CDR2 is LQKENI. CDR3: CASSTKTGAYQETQYF. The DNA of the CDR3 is TGTGCCAGCTCAACGAAGACAGGGGCTTACCAAGAGACCCAGTACTTC.

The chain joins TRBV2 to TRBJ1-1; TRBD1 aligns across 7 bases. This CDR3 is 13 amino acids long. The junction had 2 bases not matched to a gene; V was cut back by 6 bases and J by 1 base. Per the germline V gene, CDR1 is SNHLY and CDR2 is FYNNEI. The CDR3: CASRGQPNTEAFF. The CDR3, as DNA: TGTGCCAGCAGGGGACAGCCGAACACTGAAGCTTTCTTT.

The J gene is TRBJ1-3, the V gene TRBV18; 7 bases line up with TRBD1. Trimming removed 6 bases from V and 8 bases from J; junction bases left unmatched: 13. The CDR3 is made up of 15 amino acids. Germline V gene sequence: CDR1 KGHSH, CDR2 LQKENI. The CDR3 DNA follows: TGTGCCAGCTCCCCGATCACCGACAGGGCTGACACCATATATTTT. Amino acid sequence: CASSPITDRADTIYF.

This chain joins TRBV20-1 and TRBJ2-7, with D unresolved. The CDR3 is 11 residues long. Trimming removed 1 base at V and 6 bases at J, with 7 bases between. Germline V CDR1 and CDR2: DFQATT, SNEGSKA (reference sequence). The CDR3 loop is CSARAPLEQYF. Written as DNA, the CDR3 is TGCAGTGCTAGAGCCCCCCTCGAGCAGTACTTC.

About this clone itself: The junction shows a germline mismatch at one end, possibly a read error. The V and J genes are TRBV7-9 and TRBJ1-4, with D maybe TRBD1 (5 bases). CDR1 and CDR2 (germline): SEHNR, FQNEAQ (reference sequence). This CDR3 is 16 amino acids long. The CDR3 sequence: CSSSHFTAGFMKKLFF. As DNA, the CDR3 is TGTTCCAGCAGCCACTTCACAGCAGGGTTTATGAAAAAACTGTTTTTT. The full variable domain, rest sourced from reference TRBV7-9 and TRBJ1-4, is DTGVSQNPRHKITKRGQNVTFRCDPISEHNRLYWYRQTLGQGPEFLTYFQNEAQLEKSRLLSDRFSAERPKGSFSTLEIQRTEQGDSAMYLCSSSHFTAGFMKKLFFGSGTQLSVL.

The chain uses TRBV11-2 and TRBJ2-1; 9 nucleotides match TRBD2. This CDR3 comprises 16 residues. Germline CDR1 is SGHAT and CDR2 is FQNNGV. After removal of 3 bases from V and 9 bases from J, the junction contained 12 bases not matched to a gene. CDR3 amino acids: CASSLSRPGLALEQFF. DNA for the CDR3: TGTGCCAGCAGCTTGTCCCGCCCGGGACTAGCACTTGAGCAGTTCTTC. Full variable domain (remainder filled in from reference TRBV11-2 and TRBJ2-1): EAGVAQSPRYKIIEKRQSVAFWCNPISGHATLYWYQQILGQGPKLLIQFQNNGVVDDSQLPKDRFSAERLKGVDSTLKIQPAKLEDSAVYLCASSLSRPGLALEQFFGPGTRLTVL.

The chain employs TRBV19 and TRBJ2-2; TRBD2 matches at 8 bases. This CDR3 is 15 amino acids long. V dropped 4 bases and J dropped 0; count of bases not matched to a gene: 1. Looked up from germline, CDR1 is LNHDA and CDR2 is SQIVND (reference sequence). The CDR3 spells CASSTGLANTGELFF. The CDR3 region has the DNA TGTGCCAGTAGTACGGGACTAGCGAACACCGGGGAGCTGTTTTTT.

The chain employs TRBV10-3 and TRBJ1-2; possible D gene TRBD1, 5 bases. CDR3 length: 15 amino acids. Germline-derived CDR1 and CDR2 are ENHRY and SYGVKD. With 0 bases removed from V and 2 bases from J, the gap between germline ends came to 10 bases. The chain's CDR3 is CAISESQGPNYGYTF. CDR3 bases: TGTGCCATCAGTGAGTCGCAGGGCCCAAACTATGGCTACACCTTC.

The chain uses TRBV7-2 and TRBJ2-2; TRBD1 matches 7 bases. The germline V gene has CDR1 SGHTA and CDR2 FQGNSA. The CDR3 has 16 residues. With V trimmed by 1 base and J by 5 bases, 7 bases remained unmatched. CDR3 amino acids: CASSLERGRATGELFF. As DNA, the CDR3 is TGTGCCAGCAGCTTAGAGAGGGGGCGTGCGACCGGGGAGCTGTTTTTT.

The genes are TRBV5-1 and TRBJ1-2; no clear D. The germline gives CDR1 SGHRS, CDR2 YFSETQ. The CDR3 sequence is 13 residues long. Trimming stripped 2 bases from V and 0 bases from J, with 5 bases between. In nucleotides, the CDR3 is TGCGCCAGCAGCTTCGCAGCTAACTATGGCTACACCTTC. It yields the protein CASSFAANYGYTF. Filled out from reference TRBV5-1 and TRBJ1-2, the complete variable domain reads KAGVTQTPRYLIKTRGQQVTLSCSPISGHRSVSWYQQTPGQGLQFLFEYFSETQRNKGNFPGRFSGRQFSNSRSEMNVSTLELGDSALYLCASSFAANYGYTFGSGTRLTVV.

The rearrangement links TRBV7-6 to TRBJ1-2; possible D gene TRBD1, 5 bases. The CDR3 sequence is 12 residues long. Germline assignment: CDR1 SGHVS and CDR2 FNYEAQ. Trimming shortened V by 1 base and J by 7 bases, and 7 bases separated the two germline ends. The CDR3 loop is CASSLGGGGYTF. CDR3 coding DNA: TGTGCCAGCAGCTTAGGGGGCGGTGGCTACACCTTC.

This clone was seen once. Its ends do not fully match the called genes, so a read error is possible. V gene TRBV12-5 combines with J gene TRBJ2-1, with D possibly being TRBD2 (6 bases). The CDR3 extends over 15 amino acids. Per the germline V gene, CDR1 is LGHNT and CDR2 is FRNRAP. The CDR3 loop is CASSLVLGGLNEQFF. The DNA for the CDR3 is TGTGCTAGTAGTTTGGTACTGGGGGGATTGAATGAGCAGTTCTTC.

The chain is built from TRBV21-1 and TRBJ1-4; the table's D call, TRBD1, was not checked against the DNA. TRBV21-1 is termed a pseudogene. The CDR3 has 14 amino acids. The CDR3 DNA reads TGTGCCAGCATCGAGGACAGGGGTAAGGAAAAACTGTTTTTT. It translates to CASIEDRGKEKLFF.

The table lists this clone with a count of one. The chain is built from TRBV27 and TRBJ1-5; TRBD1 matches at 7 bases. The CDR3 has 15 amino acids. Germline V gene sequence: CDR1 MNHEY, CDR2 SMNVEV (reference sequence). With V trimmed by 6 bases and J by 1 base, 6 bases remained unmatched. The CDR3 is CASSPDRVSNQPQHF. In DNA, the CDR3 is TGTGCCAGCAGCCCCGACAGGGTAAGCAATCAGCCCCAGCATTTT.

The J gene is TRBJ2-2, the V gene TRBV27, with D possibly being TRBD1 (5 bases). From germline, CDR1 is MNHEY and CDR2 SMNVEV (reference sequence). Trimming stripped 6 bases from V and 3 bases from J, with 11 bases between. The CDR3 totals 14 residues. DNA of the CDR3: TGTGCCAGCAGGGTAGGGGTGGACACCGGGGAGCTGTTTTTT. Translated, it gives CASRVGVDTGELFF.

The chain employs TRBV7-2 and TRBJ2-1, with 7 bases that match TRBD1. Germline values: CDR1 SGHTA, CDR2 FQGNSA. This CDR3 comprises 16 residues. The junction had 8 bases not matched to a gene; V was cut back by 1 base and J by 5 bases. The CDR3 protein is CASSLVQGRRNNEQFF. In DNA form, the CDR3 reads TGTGCCAGCAGCTTAGTACAGGGGCGTAGGAACAATGAGCAGTTCTTC.